These T cell receptor beta chains were read from a single sample in a study of a mutant IDH1 vaccine in newly diagnosed glioma. TCRdb's table, derived via immunoSEQ multiplex PCR, lists solely in-frame clones and lacks some. The repertoire has 40,000 to 55,000 clones, more than 85% of them found once; the top ten carry around 2.4%. Their specific antigens are unknown. Sequenced material: PBMCs, taken from a glioma patient whose treatment included an IDH1 peptide vaccine. The source of these receptors is a man aged 50 to 59 with glioma. CDR3s include the opening cysteine and the closing phenylalanine or tryptophan. The D gene is left open where the match is weak. Clone size is not always given. Where it is, it says once, few, many or a class for expanded clones.

TRBV28	TRBJ2-4	NA	few	TGTGCCAGCAGCCCCGCGAAGGCGGGAAACATTCAGTACTTC	CASSPAKAGNIQYF
TRBV15	TRBJ1-4	TRBD1	NA	TGTGCCACCAGCAGGGAGGGGGCCGCTAATGAAAAACTGTTTTTT	CATSREGAANEKLFF
TRBV5-8	TRBJ2-1	NA	NA	TGTGCCAGCAGCCCCGCAGGGGCCACCTACAATGAGCAGTTCTTC	CASSPAGATYNEQFF
TRBV7-9	TRBJ2-7	TRBD2	NA	TGTGCCAGCAGCGCGGGGGTGGCCGAGCAGTACTTC	CASSAGVAEQYF
TRBV28	TRBJ1-1	NA	NA	TGTGCCAGCAGTTTTTGGGGAGTAAGTGAAGCTTTCTTT	CASSFWGVSEAFF
TRBV10-2	TRBJ2-1	NA	NA	TGCGCCAGCAGTGAGTTGGCGCCCCGGGACACCAGCTACAATGAGCAGTTCTTC	CASSELAPRDTSYNEQFF
TRBV18	TRBJ1-1	NA	NA	TGTGCCAGCTCACCGGTTTCGAGGAACACTGAATCTTTCTTT	CASSPVSRNTESFF
TRBV27	TRBJ1-2	NA	NA	TGTGCCAGCAGGTCGGGACGGATCTATGGCTACACCTTC	CASRSGRIYGYTF
TRBV7-9	TRBJ2-1	TRBD1	NA	TGTGCCAGCAGCTTAGCCGGGACAGGGGGTGGGCAGTTCTTC	CASSLAGTGGGQFF
TRBV27	TRBJ2-7	NA	once	TGTGCCAGCGGAATAGTCCACGAGCAGTACTTC	CASGIVHEQYF
TRBV2	TRBJ2-7	TRBD1	NA	TGTGCCAGCAGGTTCCTGACAGGGGAGTCCTACGAGCAGTACTTC	CASRFLTGESYEQYF
TRBV7-8	TRBJ2-5	TRBD2	NA	TGTGCCAGCAGCTCAGATCGGACTAGCGGGGCAGGGGAGACCCAGTACTTC	CASSSDRTSGAGETQYF
TRBV7-2	TRBJ1-5	NA	few	TGTGCCAGCAGCCCCGGTCCGAGCAATCAGCCCCAGCATTTT	CASSPGPSNQPQHF
TRBV7-2	TRBJ1-3	NA	NA	TGTGCCAGCAGCCTAAGTTTTACTGGAAACACCATATATTTT	CASSLSFTGNTIYF
TRBV25-1	TRBJ2-5	TRBD2	NA	TGTGCCAGCAGTGAAACCGTAGTAGCGGGATACCAAGAGACCCAGTACTTC	CASSETVVAGYQETQYF
TRBV7-9	TRBJ1-2	TRBD1	NA	TGTGCCAGCAGCCATCGACAGGGCCTCAACTATGGCTACACCTTC	CASSHRQGLNYGYTF
TRBV5-1	TRBJ2-2	TRBD2	once	TGCGCCAGCAGTCTGACGGGGGGGTATAACACCGGGGAGCTGTTTTTT	CASSLTGGYNTGELFF
TRBV5-4	TRBJ1-2	NA	NA	TGTGCCAGCAGCCCCCTTTTCGGGCAGCTAAACTATGGCTACACCTTC	CASSPLFGQLNYGYTF
TRBV5-4	TRBJ2-7	NA	NA	TGTGCCAGCAGCCGTGAGGGGTACGAGCAGTACTTC	CASSREGYEQYF
TRBV9	TRBJ2-5	NA	NA	TGTGCCAGCAGCCCCGAAGGGTTAGGAGAGACCCAGTACTTC	CASSPEGLGETQYF
TRBV11-2	TRBJ2-3	TRBD2	NA	TGTGCCAGCAGCTCCGGACTAGCGGGGCACACAGATACGCAGTATTTT	CASSSGLAGHTDTQYF
TRBV7-2	TRBJ2-1	TRBD2	few	TGTGCCAGCAGCTCGACTAGCGTGGGGGGGAATGAGCAGTTCTTC	CASSSTSVGGNEQFF